This T cell receptor beta chain was captured in a study of CD8 T cells in ankylosing spondylitis. Study results and caveats: The clones that were linked to disease were reported to be significantly enriched in matched synovial fluid samples from ankylosing spondylitis patients.

The TCR beta libraries were generated through quantitative 5'-RACE incorporating molecular barcodes. MiXCR was run by TCRdb on the 5' RACE reads, yielding one entry per CDR3 protein. The repertoire holds 10,000 to 15,000 distinct CDR3 sequences, with 2.8% as singletons. This clonotype was picked up many times. As yet, its antigen is unknown. The CDR3 loop spans 14 amino acids. Trimming pared 4 bases from V and 5 bases from J, leaving 15 bases between. Germline V lookup: CDR1 SGDLS, CDR2 YYNGEE. The sequenced material came from blood, either unsorted or a sorted T cell fraction (not recorded which). The chain uses TRBV9 and TRBJ2-5; D possibly uses TRBD1 or TRBD2 (6 bases each). The TCR sequence derives from a male donor with ankylosing spondylitis or in good health (not recorded which). CDR3: CASSYSGGWETQYF. The CDR3, as DNA: TGTGCCAGCAGCTATTCCGGGGGCTGGGAGACCCAGTACTTC.